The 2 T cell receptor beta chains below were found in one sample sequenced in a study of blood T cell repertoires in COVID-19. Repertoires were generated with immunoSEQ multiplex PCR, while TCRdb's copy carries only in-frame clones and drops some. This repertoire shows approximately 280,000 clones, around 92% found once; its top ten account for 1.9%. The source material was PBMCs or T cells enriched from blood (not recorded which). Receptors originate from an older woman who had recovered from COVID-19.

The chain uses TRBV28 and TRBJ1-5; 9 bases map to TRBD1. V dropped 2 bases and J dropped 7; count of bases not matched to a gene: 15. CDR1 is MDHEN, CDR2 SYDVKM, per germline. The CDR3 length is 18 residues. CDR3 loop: CASSLLGRGQGVSQPQHF. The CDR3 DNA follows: TGTGCCAGCAGTTTACTCGGTAGGGGACAGGGCGTAAGCCAGCCCCAGCATTTT.

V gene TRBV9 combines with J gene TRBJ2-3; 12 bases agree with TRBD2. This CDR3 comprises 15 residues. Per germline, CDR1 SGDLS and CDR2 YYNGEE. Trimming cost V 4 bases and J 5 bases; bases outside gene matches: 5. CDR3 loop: CASSTTGLAGDTQYF. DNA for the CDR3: TGTGCCAGCAGCACCACGGGACTAGCGGGAGATACGCAGTATTTT.